This TCR beta chain appears in the sequencing data of a study of technical replicates of blood from a handful of donors. The length of the CDR3 is 17 residues. CDR1 MNHEY and CDR2 SMNVEV come from the germline V gene (reference sequence). The V and J ends lost 6 bases and 0 bases, in that order; junction bases with no gene match: 8. The assay was immunoSEQ multiplex PCR, and TCRdb's table has in-frame clones only and misses some. The table includes around 73,000 clones, roughly 90% detected once. The V gene is TRBV27, the J gene TRBJ1-6; 7 nucleotides line up with TRBD1. The TCR originated in a human donor in good health. Some clones in this sample may be carry-over from other donors' samples. The sample consisted of PBMCs. The CDR3 DNA reads TGTGCCAGCAGCGGACAGGTGTCAAGCTCCTATAATTCACCCCTCCACTTT. Its protein is CASSGQVSSSYNSPLHF.